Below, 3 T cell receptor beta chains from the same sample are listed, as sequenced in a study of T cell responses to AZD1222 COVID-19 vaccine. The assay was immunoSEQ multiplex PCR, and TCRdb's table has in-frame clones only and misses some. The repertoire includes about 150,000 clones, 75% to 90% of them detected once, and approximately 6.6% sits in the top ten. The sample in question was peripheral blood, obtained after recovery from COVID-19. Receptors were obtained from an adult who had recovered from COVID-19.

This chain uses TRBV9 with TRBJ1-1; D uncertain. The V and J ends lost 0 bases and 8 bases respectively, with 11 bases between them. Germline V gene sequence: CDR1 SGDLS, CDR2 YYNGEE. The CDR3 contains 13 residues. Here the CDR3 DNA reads TGTGCCAGCAGCGTAGGAGGACGCGGCGAAGCTTTCTTT. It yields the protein CASSVGGRGEAFF.

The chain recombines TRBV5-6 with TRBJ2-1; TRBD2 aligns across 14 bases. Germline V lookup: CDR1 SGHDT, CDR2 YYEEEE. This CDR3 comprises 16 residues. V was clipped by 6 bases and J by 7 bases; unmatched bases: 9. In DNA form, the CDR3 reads TGTGCCAGCACCCGGGTGACTAGCGGGAGGGCAAATGAGCAGTTCTTC. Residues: CASTRVTSGRANEQFF.

The CDR3 here is CASSPIGRGYTF. CDR3 in DNA: TGTGCCAGCAGTCCAATTGGTCGGGGCTACACCTTC. The chain combines TRBV28 with TRBJ1-2, with D uncertain. Germline CDR1 is MDHEN and CDR2 is SYDVKM. V was trimmed by 5 bases and J by 8 bases, leaving 12 bases between them. The CDR3 loop spans 12 amino acids.